This T cell receptor (beta chain) was identified during a study of identical twins. This clonotype occurred many times. Antigen: not known. V lost 0 bases and J lost 6; bases outside the gene matches: 10. Germline loops: CDR1 LGHNA, CDR2 YSLEER. The CDR3 is 17 residues long. Study-wide results and caveats: It was possible that invariant MAIT and iNKT cells partly confounded the zero-insertion analyses.

Unique molecular identifiers were in the cDNA, with template-switch universal primer binding. MiXCR, applied by TCRdb to the 5' RACE reads, yields one record per CDR3 protein. The sample lists 650,000 to 800,000 distinct CDR3 sequences, 8.6% occurring once. Separately, the same data were catalogued under a study of yellow fever vaccine responses in identical twins.

This clonotype was sampled from a woman aged 18-35 years in good health. Sample: PBMCs. The chain combines TRBV4-3 with TRBJ2-2; 7 positions match TRBD1. DNA for the CDR3: TGCGCCAGCAGCCAAGAACCCCCTGGACAGGCCGCCGGGGAGCTGTTTTTT. It translates to CASSQEPPGQAAGELFF.